This T cell receptor (beta chain) was profiled in a study of PD-1 blockade in classical Hodgkin lymphoma. About the study: On a schedule of every 2 weeks, patients received nivolumab 3 mg/kg intravenously. The study's findings and limits: Exclusion covered patients beginning nivolumab under 1 year post-ASCT. Complete responders entered with baseline diversity on par with newly diagnosed patients, the results showed. There was a significant rise in CD4+ TCR diversity by C4D1, with no such rise for CD8+.

Assay: immunoSEQ multiplex PCR; the TCRdb copy retains only in-frame clones and omits some. The data contain more than 85,000 clones, around 90% of them singletons. Concerning this clone: Its matching antigen is unknown.

Relapses following autologous stem cell transplantation were seen in all patients, with brentuximab vedotin exposure varying. Material: peripheral blood mononuclear cells (PBMCs), obtained before the second cycle of nivolumab. The sequence was obtained from a human donor with classical Hodgkin lymphoma.

The CDR3: CASSLVPDRGYGYTF. For the CDR3, the DNA is TGTGCCAGCAGCTTGGTTCCGGACAGGGGATATGGCTACACCTTC. J is TRBJ1-2 and V is TRBV5-6; 9 positions match TRBD1. Germline V gene lookup returns CDR1 SGHDT and CDR2 YYEEEE. The CDR3 sequence is 15 residues long. Germline trimming cut 0 bases from V and 5 bases from J; bases unmatched to any gene: 5.